A single sample gave rise to the 11 T cell receptor beta chains below, sequenced in a study of blood T cells in healthy people across ages. A second about 6 to 12 cycle PCR used barcoded and J-beta primers. TCRdb re-analysed the 5' RACE reads in MiXCR, keeping a single row per CDR3 protein. This repertoire shows 550,000 to 800,000 distinct CDR3 sequences, roughly 30% found once; its top ten account for roughly 15%. Source material: blood. These receptors all come from a woman of 80 years or more in good health.

This clonotype has a count of ten or more. The chain joins TRBV5-4 to TRBJ2-3; TRBD1 matches at 7 bases. The CDR3 runs 16 residues. Germline values: CDR1 SGHNT, CDR2 YYREEE (reference sequence). The J segment lost 4 bases and the V segment lost 4 bases, leaving 12 bases of the junction unmatched. CDR3 nucleotides: TGTGCCAGCAGCGCGACAGGGACAAGGGTTTCAGATACGCAGTATTTT. This codes for CASSATGTRVSDTQYF.

This clonotype occurred many times. The chain recombines TRBV29-1 with TRBJ2-7, with D hard to call. The CDR3 runs to 11 residues. V lost 6 bases to trimming and J lost 7 bases, with 13 bases between them. Germline V CDR1 and CDR2: SQVTM, ANQGSEA. The CDR3 DNA sequence: TGCAGCGTCAGATCGGTAGGAGAGCAGTACTTC. Its translation: CSVRSVGEQYF.

As regards this clonotype: A read error may account for a junction end that differs from germline. V is TRBV12-3 or TRBV12-4 and J is TRBJ2-3; 7 nucleotides match TRBD2. This CDR3 contains 16 residues. The CDR3 loop reads CVSSQQGGGSTDAQYF. CDR3 coding DNA: TGTGTCAGCAGCCAGCAGGGCGGGGGTAGCACAGATGCGCAGTATTTT.

In its sample, this clonotype was seen a few times. The J gene is TRBJ1-4, the V gene TRBV2; 11 bases fit TRBD1. This CDR3 region has 15 residues. Trimming took 7 bases from V and 7 from J; bases not matched to a gene: 8. CDR1 and CDR2 (germline): SNHLY, FYNNEI. The CDR3 loop is CASTTDRGRGEKLFF. The DNA of the CDR3 is TGTGCCAGCACTACGGACAGGGGGCGGGGTGAAAAACTGTTTTTT.

The chain combines TRBV28 with TRBJ2-5, with D possibly called TRBD1 or TRBD2 (5 bases each). This CDR3 is built from 13 residues. The ends were cut back, 8 bases at V and 9 bases at J, with 19 bases in the middle. Per the germline V gene, CDR1 is MDHEN and CDR2 is SYDVKM. As DNA, the CDR3 is TGTGCCAGCTATACTGGGACGGGCGAGGCCCAGTACTTC. Protein sequence: CASYTGTGEAQYF.

This clonotype was counted ten times or more. The genes are TRBV6-5 and TRBJ2-6; no clear D gene. Germline V gene lookup returns CDR1 MNHEY and CDR2 SVGAGI. The V gene lost 2 bases and the J gene lost 9 bases, with 11 bases spanning the gap. CDR3 length equals 14 residues. CDR3 residues: CASSYRAESNVLTF. The CDR3 region has the DNA TGTGCCAGCAGTTACCGGGCCGAAAGCAACGTCCTGACTTTC.

The rearrangement uses TRBV30 and TRBJ1-2; unclear D gene. Germline CDR1 reads GTSNPN; CDR2 reads SVGIG (reference sequence). V was shortened by 2 bases and J by 0 bases, with 7 bases between the two germline ends. There are 13 residues in the CDR3. The CDR3 nucleotides are TGTGCCTGGAGTCACAGCCCTAACTATGGCTACACCTTC. This sequence encodes CAWSHSPNYGYTF.

The V call is TRBV12-5, the J call TRBJ2-6; 8 bases align to TRBD2. Per germline, CDR1 LGHNT and CDR2 FRNRAP. The junction had 1 base not matched to a gene; V was cut back by 1 base and J by 2 bases. This CDR3 is built from 16 residues. The CDR3, as DNA: TGTGCTAGTGGTTTGGATAGCGGGACTGGGGCCAACGTCCTGACTTTC. This encodes CASGLDSGTGANVLTF.

The table lists this clonotype with many counts. V is TRBV10-3 and J is TRBJ2-7, with 11 bases identical to TRBD1. Germline-derived CDR1 and CDR2 are ENHRY and SYGVKD. Losses at the gene ends were 4 bases for V and 3 bases for J; bases not matched to a gene: 5. The CDR3 is 15 residues long. CDR3 loop: CAISARGTGGYEQYF. In DNA form, the CDR3 reads TGTGCCATCAGTGCTCGCGGGACAGGGGGCTACGAGCAGTACTTC.

Concerning this clonotype itself: Just one base apart from a much larger clone, this may be a read error. The chain uses TRBV4-1 and TRBJ1-4; D is possibly TRBD1 (6 bases). V was trimmed by 0 bases and J by 2 bases, leaving 13 bases between them. CDR1 is MGHRA and CDR2 is YSYEKL in the germline V gene. The CDR3 is 17 amino acids. CDR3: CASSQEGDTSTNEKLFF. The CDR3 nucleotides are TGCGCCAGCAGCCAAGAAGGGGACACAAGCACTAATGAAAAACTGTTTTTT.

This clonotype has at least ten counts. The CDR3 DNA sequence: TGTGCCAGCTCTCTAAGCGGCGGGGTGTATACGCAGTATTTT. Translated, it gives CASSLSGGVYTQYF. This sequence joins TRBV18 and TRBJ2-3, with D possibly matching TRBD2 (6 bases). The CDR3 covers 14 residues. In germline, CDR1 is KGHSH, CDR2 LQKENI. V shed 6 bases and J shed 7 bases, with 17 bases lying between them.